This entry lists 6 T cell receptor beta chains sequenced from one sample in a study of blood T cell repertoires in COVID-19. The assay was immunoSEQ multiplex PCR, and TCRdb's table has in-frame clones only and misses some. The data contain about 210,000 clones, 75% to 85% of them singletons. Sequencing was done on a sample of PBMCs or T cells enriched from blood (not recorded which). These TCRs come from a man aged 40-49 years who had recovered from COVID-19.

The rearrangement joins TRBV18 to TRBJ2-7, with 10 bases fitting TRBD1. The CDR3 length is 14 residues. Germline V lookup: CDR1 KGHSH, CDR2 LQKENI. V was pared by 6 bases and J by 2 bases, with 4 bases of the junction left unmatched. For the CDR3, the DNA is TGTGCCAGCTCTCCCGACAGGGGGCCCTACGAGCAGTACTTC. It encodes CASSPDRGPYEQYF.

This rearrangement joins TRBV5-1 to TRBJ2-3; weak D call: TRBD1 (5 bases). V was pared by 3 bases and J by 4 bases, with 15 bases between. The germline V gene has CDR1 SGHRS and CDR2 YFSETQ. The CDR3 covers 15 residues. The CDR3 DNA is TGCGCCAGCAGCTCGCAGGGTAGATTGCCAGATACGCAGTATTTT. Translated, it gives CASSSQGRLPDTQYF.

The chain combines TRBV5-5 with TRBJ2-5; D is undetermined. V was shortened by 4 bases and J by 3 bases, with 10 bases between the two germline ends. Germline V gives CDR1 SGHKS, CDR2 YYEKEE (reference sequence). There are 13 residues in the CDR3. The CDR3 region has the DNA TGTGCCAGCAGCCGAGTTCCTAAAGAGACCCAGTACTTC. Protein product: CASSRVPKETQYF. Filled out from reference TRBV5-5 and TRBJ2-5, the complete variable domain reads DAGVTQSPTHLIKTRGQQVTLRCSPISGHKSVSWYQQVLGQGPQFIFQYYEKEERGRGNFPDRFSARQFPNYSSELNVNALLLGDSALYLCASSRVPKETQYFGPGTRLLVL.

The chain joins TRBV15 to TRBJ1-2, with D possibly being TRBD1 (6 bases). Trimming cost V 0 bases and J 4 bases, with 9 bases left between them. Germline V CDR1 and CDR2: LNHNV, YYDKDF (reference sequence). This CDR3 spans 14 amino acids. CDR3 nucleotides: TGTGCCACCAGCAGAGATCGACAGGTCTATGGCTACACCTTC. Protein product: CATSRDRQVYGYTF.

The rearrangement joins TRBV19 to TRBJ1-1, with D tentatively TRBD1 (5 bases). The V gene's germline CDR1 is LNHDA and CDR2 SQIVND (reference sequence). Trimming stripped 0 bases from V and 2 bases from J, with 10 bases between. CDR3 length equals 15 residues. The CDR3 spells CASSIEGRANTEAFF. The CDR3 DNA reads as TGTGCCAGTAGTATAGAAGGCAGGGCTAACACTGAAGCTTTCTTT.

This clone was observed a handful of times. The chain links TRBV11-3 to TRBJ2-5, with a possible D match to TRBD2 (5 bases). V shed 4 bases and J shed 2 bases, with 8 bases lying between them. The germline CDR1 and CDR2 sequences are SGHNT and YENEEA. The CDR3 runs 13 residues. The CDR3 nucleotides are TGTGCCAGCAGCTCTAGCAGACAAGAGACCCAGTACTTC. It translates to CASSSSRQETQYF.